What follows describes a single T cell receptor beta chain. Sequenced by immunoSEQ multiplex PCR; TCRdb stores in-frame clones only, minus some. The table shows approximately 330,000 clones, with under 90% occurring only once. Living in roughly 25 US areas, the participants were between 18 and 89 years of age. This sample is part of a study of blood T cell repertoires in COVID-19. Germline-derived CDR1 and CDR2 are MGHDK and SYGVNS. With V trimmed by 0 bases and J by 0 bases, 5 bases remained unmatched. The CDR3 spans 18 residues. This TCR came from a woman aged 25-40 years who had recovered from COVID-19. The chain carries TRBV25-1 and TRBJ2-3; 11 positions agree with TRBD2. The sample was PBMCs or T cells enriched from blood (not recorded which). The CDR3 DNA reads as TGTGCCAGCAGTGAATATGGGACTAGCGGAGATAGCACAGATACGCAGTATTTT. Its translation: CASSEYGTSGDSTDTQYF.